This TCR beta chain emerged from a study of shared clonotypes between healthy human individuals. Study-level results: Non-shared clonotypes were found to have lower generation probabilities than the clonotypes that were shared by all four of the sorted-subset donors.

Splitting of each subset's genomic DNA was done evenly across several immunoSEQ plates. Assay: immunoSEQ multiplex PCR; the TCRdb copy retains only in-frame clones and omits some. In the table there are around 2.3 million clones, approximately 94% of which are singletons. Deletions cut 0 bases from V and 5 bases from J, with 8 bases between. Germline V gene sequence: CDR1 SGHRS, CDR2 YFSETQ. The CDR3 is made up of 14 amino acids. Caucasian adults residing in Nashville, Tennessee made up all the donors. Comment on this clone: The antigen remains unidentified. This sample includes further DNA sequences coding for the same CDR3.

Specimen: naive CD4+ T cells sorted from blood. The subset denotes: CD45RA+ positively selected. The rearrangement uses TRBV5-1 and TRBJ1-4; D remains unclear. The source is a man younger than 30 in good health. CDR3 amino acids: CASSLGGPNEKLFF. The CDR3 coding sequence is TGCGCCAGCAGCTTGGGCGGGCCAAATGAAAAACTGTTTTTT.